This T cell receptor (beta chain) was retrieved from a study of CD8+ T cells in alopecia areata. Looking at the study overall: Each day, treated patients took oral tofacitinib twice, at 5 to 10 mg per dose. The study, taken as a whole, reports: Numerous expanded lesional clones remained in scalp and blood during tofacitinib.

Trimming took off 0 bases at V and 8 bases at J, with 10 bases between the two ends. The CDR3 totals 13 residues. Germline CDR1 is LNHNV and CDR2 is YYDKDF (reference sequence). Treatment here: oral pan-JAK inhibitor, 5-10 mg twice daily. On this clone itself: Its antigen is undetermined.

Following RNA extraction, reverse transcription yielded cDNA that acted as the sequencing template. Generated by immunoSEQ multiplex PCR, the TCRdb table keeps only in-frame clones and is missing some. Here the sample spans about 220,000 clones, 50% to 60% being singletons. The chain has TRBV15 and TRBJ1-2; D is unresolved. The receptor was isolated from a human donor with alopecia areata. This specimen consisted of CD4+ T cells sorted from blood, obtained at week 4, from a patient treated with tofacitinib. The CDR3 DNA sequence: TGTGCCACCAGCAGAGATCGTTCGGCGGGCTACACCTTC. This encodes CATSRDRSAGYTF.